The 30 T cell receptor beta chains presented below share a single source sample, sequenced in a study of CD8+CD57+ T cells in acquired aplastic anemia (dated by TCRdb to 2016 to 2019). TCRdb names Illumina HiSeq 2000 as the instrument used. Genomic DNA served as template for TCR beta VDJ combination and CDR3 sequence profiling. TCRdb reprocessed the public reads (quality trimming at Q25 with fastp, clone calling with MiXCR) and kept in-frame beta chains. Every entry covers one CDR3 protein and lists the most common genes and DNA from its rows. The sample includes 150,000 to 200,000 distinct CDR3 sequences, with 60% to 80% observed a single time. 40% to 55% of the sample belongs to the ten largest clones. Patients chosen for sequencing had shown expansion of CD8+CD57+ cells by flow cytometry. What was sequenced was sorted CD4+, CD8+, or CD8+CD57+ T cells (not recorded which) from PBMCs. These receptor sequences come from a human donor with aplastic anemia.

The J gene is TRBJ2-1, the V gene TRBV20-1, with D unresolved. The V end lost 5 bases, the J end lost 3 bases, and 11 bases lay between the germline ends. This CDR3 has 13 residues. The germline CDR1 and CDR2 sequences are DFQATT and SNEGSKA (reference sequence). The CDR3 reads CSAVLAGYNEQFF. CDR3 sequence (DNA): TGCAGTGCTGTGCTGGCCGGCTACAATGAGCAGTTCTTC.

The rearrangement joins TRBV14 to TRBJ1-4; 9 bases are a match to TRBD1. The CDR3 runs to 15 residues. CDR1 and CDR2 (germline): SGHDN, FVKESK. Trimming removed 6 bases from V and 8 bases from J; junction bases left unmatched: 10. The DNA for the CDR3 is TGTGCCAGCAGTCCGTTGGGACAGGGTAGAGAAAAACTGTTTTTT. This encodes CASSPLGQGREKLFF.

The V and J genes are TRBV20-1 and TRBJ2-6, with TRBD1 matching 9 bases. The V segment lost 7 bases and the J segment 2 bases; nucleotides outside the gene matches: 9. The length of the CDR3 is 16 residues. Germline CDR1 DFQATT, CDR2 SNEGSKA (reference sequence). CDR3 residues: CSVPGQGVPGANVLTF. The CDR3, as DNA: TGCAGTGTGCCGGGACAGGGAGTTCCTGGGGCCAACGTCCTGACTTTC.

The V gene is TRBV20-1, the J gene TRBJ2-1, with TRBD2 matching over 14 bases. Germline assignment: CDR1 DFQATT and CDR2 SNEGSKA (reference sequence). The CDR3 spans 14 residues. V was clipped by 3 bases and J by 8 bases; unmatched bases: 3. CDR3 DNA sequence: TGCAGTGCTAGGACTAGCGGGGGGGGGGATGAGCAGTTCTTC. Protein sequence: CSARTSGGGDEQFF.

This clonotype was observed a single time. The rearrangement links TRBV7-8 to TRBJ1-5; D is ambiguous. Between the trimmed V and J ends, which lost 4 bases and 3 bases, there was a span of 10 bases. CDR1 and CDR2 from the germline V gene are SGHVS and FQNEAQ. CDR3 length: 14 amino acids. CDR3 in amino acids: CASSSNIFNQPQHF. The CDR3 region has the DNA TGTGCCAGCAGCTCCAACATTTTCAATCAGCCCCAGCATTTT.

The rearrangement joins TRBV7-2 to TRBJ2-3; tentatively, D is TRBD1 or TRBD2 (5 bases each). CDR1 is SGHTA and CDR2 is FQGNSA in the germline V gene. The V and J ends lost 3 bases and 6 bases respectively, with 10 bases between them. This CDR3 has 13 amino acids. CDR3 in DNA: TGTGCCAGCAGCTTCAAAGGGGAGGATACGCAGTATTTT. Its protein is CASSFKGEDTQYF.

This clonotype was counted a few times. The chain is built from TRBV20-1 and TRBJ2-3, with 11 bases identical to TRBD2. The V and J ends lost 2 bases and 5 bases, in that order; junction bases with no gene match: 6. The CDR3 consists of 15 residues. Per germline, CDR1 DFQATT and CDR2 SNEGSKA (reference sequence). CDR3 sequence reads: CSARSLTSGEDTQYF. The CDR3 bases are TGCAGTGCTAGATCCCTGACTAGCGGGGAAGATACGCAGTATTTT.

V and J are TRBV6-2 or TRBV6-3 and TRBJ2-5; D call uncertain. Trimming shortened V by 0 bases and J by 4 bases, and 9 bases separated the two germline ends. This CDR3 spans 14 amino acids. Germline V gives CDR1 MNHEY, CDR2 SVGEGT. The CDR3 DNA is TGTGCCAGCAGTTACTCGACTGGCATAGAGACCCAGTACTTC. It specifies CASSYSTGIETQYF.

CDR3 residues: CASKSSFIPGELFF. The CDR3 region has the DNA TGTGCCAGTAAATCTAGTTTTATACCCGGGGAGCTGTTTTTT. This chain links TRBV19 with TRBJ2-2; D is undetermined. The V gene's germline CDR1 is LNHDA and CDR2 SQIVND (reference sequence). The CDR3 has 14 amino acids. The V gene lost 7 bases and the J gene lost 6 bases, with 15 bases spanning the gap. Looking up the rest from reference TRBV19 and TRBJ2-2 gives the full variable domain: DGGITQSPKYLFRKEGQNVTLSCEQNLNHDAMYWYRQDPGQGLRLIYYSQIVNDFQKGDIAEGYSVSREKKESFPLTVTSAQKNPTAFYLCASKSSFIPGELFFGEGSRLTVL.

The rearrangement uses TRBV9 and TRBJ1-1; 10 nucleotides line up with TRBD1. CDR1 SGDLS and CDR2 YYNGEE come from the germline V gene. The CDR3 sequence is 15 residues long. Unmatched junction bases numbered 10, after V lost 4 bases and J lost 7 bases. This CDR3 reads CASSTRTGGPNEAFF. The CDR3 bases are TGTGCCAGCAGCACCAGGACAGGGGGGCCTAATGAAGCTTTCTTT.

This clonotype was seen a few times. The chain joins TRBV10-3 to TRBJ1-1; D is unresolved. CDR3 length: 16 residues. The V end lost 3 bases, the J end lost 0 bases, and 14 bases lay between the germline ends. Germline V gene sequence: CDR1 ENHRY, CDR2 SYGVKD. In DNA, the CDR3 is TGTGCCATCAGTGATCAATGGCAGATGATGAACACTGAAGCTTTCTTT. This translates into CAISDQWQMMNTEAFF.

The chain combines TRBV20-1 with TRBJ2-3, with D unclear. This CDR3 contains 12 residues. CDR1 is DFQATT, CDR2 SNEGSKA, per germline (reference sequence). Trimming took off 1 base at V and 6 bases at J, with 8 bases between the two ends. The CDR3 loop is CSARGIGDTQYF. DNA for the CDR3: TGCAGTGCTAGAGGTATAGGGGATACGCAGTATTTT.

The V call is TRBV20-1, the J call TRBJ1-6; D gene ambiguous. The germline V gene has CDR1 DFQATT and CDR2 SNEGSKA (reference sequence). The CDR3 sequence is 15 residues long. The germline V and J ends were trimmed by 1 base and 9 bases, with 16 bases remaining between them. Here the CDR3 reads CSARVDGLSTSPLHF. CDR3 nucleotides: TGCAGTGCTAGAGTTGACGGTCTATCGACTTCACCCCTCCACTTT.

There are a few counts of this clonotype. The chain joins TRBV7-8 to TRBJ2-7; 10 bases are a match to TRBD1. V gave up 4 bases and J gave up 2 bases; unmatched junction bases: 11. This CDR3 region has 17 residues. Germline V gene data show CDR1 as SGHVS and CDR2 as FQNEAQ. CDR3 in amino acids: CASSSPGGTGDTYEQYF. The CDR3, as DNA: TGTGCCAGCAGCTCTCCTGGCGGGACAGGGGACACCTACGAGCAGTACTTC.

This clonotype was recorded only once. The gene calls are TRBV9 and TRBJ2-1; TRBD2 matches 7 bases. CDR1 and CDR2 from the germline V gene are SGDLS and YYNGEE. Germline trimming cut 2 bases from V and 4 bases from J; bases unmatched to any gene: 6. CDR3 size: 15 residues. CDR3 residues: CASSVGRAAYNEQFF. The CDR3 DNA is TGTGCCAGCAGCGTGGGGAGGGCCGCTTACAATGAGCAGTTCTTC.

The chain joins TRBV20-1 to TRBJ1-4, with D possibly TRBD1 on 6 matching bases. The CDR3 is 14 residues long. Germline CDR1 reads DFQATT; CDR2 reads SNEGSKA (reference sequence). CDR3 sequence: CSHSGGLTNEKLFF. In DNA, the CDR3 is TGCAGCCACAGTGGGGGCTTAACTAATGAAAAACTGTTTTTT.

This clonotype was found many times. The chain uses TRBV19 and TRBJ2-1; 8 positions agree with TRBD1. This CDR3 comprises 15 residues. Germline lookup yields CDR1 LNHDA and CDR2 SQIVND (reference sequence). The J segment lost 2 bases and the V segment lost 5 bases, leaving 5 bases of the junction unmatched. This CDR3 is CASSVDRDAYNEQFF. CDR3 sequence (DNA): TGTGCCAGTAGTGTGGACAGGGACGCCTACAATGAGCAGTTCTTC.

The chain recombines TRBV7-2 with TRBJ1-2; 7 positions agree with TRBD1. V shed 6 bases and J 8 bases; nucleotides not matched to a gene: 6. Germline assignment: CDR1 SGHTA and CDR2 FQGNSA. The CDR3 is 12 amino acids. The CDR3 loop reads CASSLTGEGYTF. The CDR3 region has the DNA TGTGCCAGCAGTCTTACAGGGGAAGGCTACACCTTC.

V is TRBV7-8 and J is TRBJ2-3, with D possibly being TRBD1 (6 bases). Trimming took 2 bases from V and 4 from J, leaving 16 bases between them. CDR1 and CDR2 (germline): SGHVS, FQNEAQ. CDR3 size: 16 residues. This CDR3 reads CASSLKGDMLPDTQYF. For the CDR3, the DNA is TGTGCCAGCAGCTTAAAGGGGGATATGCTGCCAGATACGCAGTATTTT.

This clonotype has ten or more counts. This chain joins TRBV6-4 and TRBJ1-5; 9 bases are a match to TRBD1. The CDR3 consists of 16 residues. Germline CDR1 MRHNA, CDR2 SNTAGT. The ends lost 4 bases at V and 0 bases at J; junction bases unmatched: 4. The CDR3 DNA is TGTGCCAGCAGTGCACAGGGGGCGGATAGCAATCAGCCCCAGCATTTT. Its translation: CASSAQGADSNQPQHF.

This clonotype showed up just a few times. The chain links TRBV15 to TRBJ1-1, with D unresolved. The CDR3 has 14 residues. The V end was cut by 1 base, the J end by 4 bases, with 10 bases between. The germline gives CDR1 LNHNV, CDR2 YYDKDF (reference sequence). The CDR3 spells CATSRGVVGTEAFF. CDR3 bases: TGTGCCACCAGCAGAGGGGTTGTTGGCACTGAAGCTTTCTTT. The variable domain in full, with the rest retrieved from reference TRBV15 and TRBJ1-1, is DAMVIQNPRYQVTQFGKPVTLSCSQTLNHNVMYWYQQKSSQAPKLLFHYYDKDFNNEADTPDNFQSRRPNTSFCFLDIRSPGLGDTAMYLCATSRGVVGTEAFFGQGTRLTVV.

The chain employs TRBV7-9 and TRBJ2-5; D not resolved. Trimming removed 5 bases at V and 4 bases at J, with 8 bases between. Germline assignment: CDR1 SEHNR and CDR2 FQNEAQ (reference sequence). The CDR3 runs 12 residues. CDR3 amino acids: CASSQVGETQYF. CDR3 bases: TGTGCCAGCAGCCAAGTGGGAGAGACCCAGTACTTC.

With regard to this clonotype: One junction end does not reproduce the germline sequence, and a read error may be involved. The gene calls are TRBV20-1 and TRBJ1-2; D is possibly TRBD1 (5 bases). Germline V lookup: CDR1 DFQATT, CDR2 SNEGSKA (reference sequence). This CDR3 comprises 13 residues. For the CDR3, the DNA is TGCAGTGCTCGAGATCGACAGTACTATGGCTACACCTTC. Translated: CSARDRQYYGYTF.

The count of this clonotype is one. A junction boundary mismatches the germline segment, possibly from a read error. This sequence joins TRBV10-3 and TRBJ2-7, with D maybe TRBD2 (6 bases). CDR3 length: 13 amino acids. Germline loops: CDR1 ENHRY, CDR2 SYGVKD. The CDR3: CASSPQGLYEQYF. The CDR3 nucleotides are TGTGCCAGCAGTCCCCAGGGACTCTACGAGCAGTACTTC.

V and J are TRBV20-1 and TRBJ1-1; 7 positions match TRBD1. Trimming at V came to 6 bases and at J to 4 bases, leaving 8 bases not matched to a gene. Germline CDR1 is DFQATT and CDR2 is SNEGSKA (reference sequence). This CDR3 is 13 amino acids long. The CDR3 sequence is CSAIRGTVTEAFF. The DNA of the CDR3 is TGCAGTGCCATCCGCGGGACAGTCACTGAAGCTTTCTTT.

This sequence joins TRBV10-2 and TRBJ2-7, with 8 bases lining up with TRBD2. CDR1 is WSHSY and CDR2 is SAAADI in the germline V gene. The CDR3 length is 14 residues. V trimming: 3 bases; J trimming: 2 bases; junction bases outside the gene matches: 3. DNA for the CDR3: TGCGCCAGCAGTGACGGGAGGGGGACCTACGAGCAGTACTTC. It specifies CASSDGRGTYEQYF.

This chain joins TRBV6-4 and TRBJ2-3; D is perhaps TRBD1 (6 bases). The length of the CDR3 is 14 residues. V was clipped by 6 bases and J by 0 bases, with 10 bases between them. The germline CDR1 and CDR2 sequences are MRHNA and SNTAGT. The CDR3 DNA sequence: TGTGCCAGCAGCAGGACAGCAAGCACAGATACGCAGTATTTT. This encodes CASSRTASTDTQYF.

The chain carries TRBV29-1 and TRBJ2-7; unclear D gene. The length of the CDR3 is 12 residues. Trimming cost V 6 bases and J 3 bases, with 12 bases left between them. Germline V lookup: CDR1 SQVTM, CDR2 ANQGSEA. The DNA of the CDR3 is TGCAGCGTACGGGCTACACACTACGAGCAGTACTTC. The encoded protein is CSVRATHYEQYF.

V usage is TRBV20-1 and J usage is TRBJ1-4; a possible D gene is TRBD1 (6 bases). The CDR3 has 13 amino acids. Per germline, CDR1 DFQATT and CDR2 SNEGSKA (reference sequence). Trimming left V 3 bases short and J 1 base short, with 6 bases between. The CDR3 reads CSASRGTNEKLFF. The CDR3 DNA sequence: TGCAGTGCTAGCAGGGGAACTAATGAAAAACTGTTTTTT.

The CDR3 coding sequence is TGTGCCAGCAGCTTAGCGGGGGAGAAACAAGAGACCCAGTACTTC. This sequence encodes CASSLAGEKQETQYF. J is TRBJ2-5 and V is TRBV7-6; tentatively, D is TRBD1 or TRBD2 (5 bases each). The germline CDR1 and CDR2 sequences are SGHVS and FNYEAQ. The CDR3 extends over 15 amino acids. Deletions cut 0 bases from V and 2 bases from J, with 10 bases between.